The 27 T cell receptor beta chains below were found in one sample sequenced in a study of blood T cell repertoires in COVID-19. TCRdb keeps only in-frame clones here, not all; method: immunoSEQ multiplex PCR. The table records 250,000 to 350,000 clones, about 92% of them present only once. Source material: PBMCs or T cells enriched from blood (not recorded which). The receptors stem from a man in his 60s who had recovered from COVID-19.

This chain links TRBV7-2 with TRBJ2-7, with 8 bases identical to TRBD2. The V segment lost 2 bases and the J segment 3 bases; nucleotides outside the gene matches: 3. Germline CDR1 SGHTA, CDR2 FQGNSA. The CDR3 sequence is 14 residues long. In nucleotides, the CDR3 is TGTGCCAGCAGCTTATGGGCGGGGGGCTACGAGCAGTACTTC. This gives the protein CASSLWAGGYEQYF.

This sequence joins TRBV9 and TRBJ2-1, with 11 bases fitting TRBD2. This CDR3 has 19 amino acids. Germline lookup yields CDR1 SGDLS and CDR2 YYNGEE. V was pared by 0 bases and J by 0 bases, with 8 bases of the junction left unmatched. The CDR3 DNA follows: TGTGCCAGCAGCGTAGGGCTAGCGGGGGGCTTTAGCTCCTACAATGAGCAGTTCTTC. The encoded protein is CASSVGLAGGFSSYNEQFF.

The chain couples TRBV11-2 to TRBJ2-7; 10 positions agree with TRBD2. This CDR3 has 17 amino acids. Trimming removed 5 bases from V and 5 bases from J; junction bases left unmatched: 15. The germline CDR1 and CDR2 sequences are SGHAT and FQNNGV. CDR3 nucleotide sequence: TGTGCCAGCAGCCCGGGACTAGCGTCCCGCGGAACCCACGAGCAGTACTTC. This translates into CASSPGLASRGTHEQYF.

V and J are TRBV24-1 and TRBJ2-7, with 10 bases that match TRBD1. This CDR3 has 15 residues. With 4 bases clipped from V and 5 bases from J, the junction kept 7 bases outside the gene matches. From germline, CDR1 is KGHDR and CDR2 SFDVKD. The CDR3 DNA reads TGTGCCACCAGTGAAACCCGGGACAGGGGTCACGAGCAGTACTTC. This translates into CATSETRDRGHEQYF.

The rearrangement joins TRBV30 to TRBJ1-2; tentative D call: TRBD1 (5 bases). The CDR3 length is 16 residues. Trimming shortened V by 2 bases and J by 5 bases, and 21 bases separated the two germline ends. Germline lookup yields CDR1 GTSNPN and CDR2 SVGIG (reference sequence). The CDR3 nucleotides read TGTGCCTGGAGTAGATTACAGGTGGGGCGATGGTATGGCTACACCTTC. This codes for CAWSRLQVGRWYGYTF.

The chain is built from TRBV11-3 and TRBJ1-1; D is ambiguous. Germline-derived CDR1 and CDR2 are SGHNT and YENEEA. V dropped 5 bases and J dropped 3 bases, with 16 bases sitting between them. The CDR3 runs to 15 residues. CDR3 loop: CASSPGSREDTEAFF. CDR3 coding DNA: TGTGCCAGCAGCCCCGGGTCACGAGAGGACACTGAAGCTTTCTTT.

The chain has TRBV19 and TRBJ2-2; TRBD2 matches at 12 bases. From germline, CDR1 is LNHDA and CDR2 SQIVND (reference sequence). This CDR3 contains 18 residues. The V and J ends lost 2 bases and 3 bases, in that order; junction bases with no gene match: 7. Here the CDR3 DNA reads TGTGCCAGTAGTATACTAGCGGGGGGGTATTTGGACACCGGGGAGCTGTTTTTT. Translating gives CASSILAGGYLDTGELFF.

V gene TRBV9 combines with J gene TRBJ2-3, with 15 bases lining up with TRBD2. The CDR3 has 18 residues. Germline CDR1 and CDR2: SGDLS and YYNGEE. V dropped 3 bases and J dropped 6; count of bases not matched to a gene: 11. Written as DNA, the CDR3 is TGTGCCAGCAGCGCAGAGGGACCGGGACTAGCGGGAGGTGATACGCAGTATTTT. Translated, it gives CASSAEGPGLAGGDTQYF.

The chain links TRBV19 to TRBJ1-2, with 8 bases that match TRBD1. V gave up 3 bases and J gave up 4 bases; unmatched junction bases: 16. Germline lookup yields CDR1 LNHDA and CDR2 SQIVND (reference sequence). This CDR3 region has 18 residues. The CDR3 protein is CASSIWTGLTDQIYGYTF. The CDR3 coding sequence is TGTGCCAGTAGTATCTGGACAGGGCTCACCGATCAAATCTATGGCTACACCTTC.

V is TRBV19 and J is TRBJ1-2; perhaps TRBD1 as D (6 bases). The germline V and J ends were trimmed by 3 bases and 8 bases, with 13 bases remaining between them. Germline CDR1 is LNHDA and CDR2 is SQIVND (reference sequence). This CDR3 has 13 amino acids. The CDR3 DNA is TGTGCCAGTAGTATGTTGGGGGCCGGCGGCTACACCTTC. It is translated as CASSMLGAGGYTF.

The chain joins TRBV7-2 to TRBJ1-5; 9 bases line up with TRBD1. Germline V gene lookup returns CDR1 SGHTA and CDR2 FQGNSA. V lost 6 bases to trimming and J lost 1 base; unmatched junction nucleotides: 7. This CDR3 has 16 amino acids. In DNA, the CDR3 is TGTGCCAGCAGTTTTACCGGGACAGGGAGCAATCAGCCCCAGCATTTT. It translates to CASSFTGTGSNQPQHF.

The rearrangement links TRBV5-1 to TRBJ2-7; TRBD1 might be the D (6 bases). Between the trimmed V and J ends, which lost 0 bases and 1 base, there was a span of 8 bases. This CDR3 has 14 amino acids. Germline CDR1 reads SGHRS; CDR2 reads YFSETQ. CDR3 DNA sequence: TGCGCCAGCAGCTTGGGGACAGTATCCTACGAGCAGTACTTC. Amino acid sequence: CASSLGTVSYEQYF.

The chain links TRBV6-4 to TRBJ1-1; D is uncertain. The V gene's germline CDR1 is MRHNA and CDR2 SNTAGT. V was pared by 3 bases and J by 1 base, with 6 bases between. The length of the CDR3 is 13 residues. CDR3 in DNA: TGTGCCAGCAGTGAAATCAGGAACACTGAAGCTTTCTTT. It is translated as CASSEIRNTEAFF.

The V and J genes are TRBV14 and TRBJ2-1; 12 bases are shared with TRBD2. V lost 1 base, J lost 9 bases, and 4 bases stayed unmatched. The length of the CDR3 is 15 residues. Per germline, CDR1 SGHDN and CDR2 FVKESK. The CDR3 bases are TGTGCCAGCAGCCAAGCACTAGCGGGAGGCAGTGAGCAGTTCTTC. Amino acids: CASSQALAGGSEQFF.

CDR3 region: CATSRAGTGVYYEQYF. The DNA of the CDR3 is TGTGCCACCAGCAGGGCCGGGACAGGGGTATATTACGAGCAGTACTTC. This chain joins TRBV15 and TRBJ2-7; TRBD1 matches at 10 bases. The CDR3 is 16 amino acids. V shed 3 bases and J 4 bases; nucleotides not matched to a gene: 9. Germline V gene sequence: CDR1 LNHNV, CDR2 YYDKDF (reference sequence).

The rearrangement uses TRBV7-9 and TRBJ2-1; TRBD2 matches at 8 bases. Germline V gene lookup returns CDR1 SEHNR and CDR2 FQNEAQ (reference sequence). Trimming at V came to 5 bases and at J to 6 bases, leaving 9 bases not matched to a gene. The CDR3 extends over 15 amino acids. The CDR3 DNA reads as TGTGCCAGCAGCCGAGGGAGCGGGAGAATCAATGAGCAGTTCTTC. Protein product: CASSRGSGRINEQFF.

The chain combines TRBV12-5 with TRBJ1-5; TRBD1 might be the D (5 bases). The germline V gene encodes CDR1 LGHNT and CDR2 FRNRAP. Trimming cost V 3 bases and J 6 bases, with 9 bases left between them. CDR3 length: 13 amino acids. CDR3 in DNA: TGTGCTAGTGGTTTAGACAGTGTTCAGCCCCAGCATTTT. This sequence encodes CASGLDSVQPQHF.

The V gene is TRBV11-3, the J gene TRBJ2-2, with D perhaps TRBD2 (5 bases). Trimming shortened V by 3 bases and J by 4 bases, and 9 bases separated the two germline ends. The CDR3 has 14 amino acids. Germline V CDR1 and CDR2: SGHNT, YENEEA. The CDR3 DNA is TGTGCCAGCAGCTTGCTCCGGGGCACCGGGGAGCTGTTTTTT. This codes for CASSLLRGTGELFF.

The chain links TRBV12-3 or TRBV12-4 to TRBJ1-5; the D is unclear. This CDR3 is built from 12 residues. With 3 bases removed from V and 9 bases from J, the gap between germline ends came to 9 bases. The CDR3 bases are TGTGCCAGCAGTTTCGGGTCCAGGCCCCAGCATTTT. Translated, it gives CASSFGSRPQHF.

This clone came up once. Other nucleotide sequences in the sample specify the same CDR3. V usage is TRBV7-2 and J usage is TRBJ1-1, with 8 bases that match TRBD1. With 5 bases clipped from V and 4 bases from J, the junction kept 6 bases outside the gene matches. CDR3 length: 14 amino acids. Per germline, CDR1 SGHTA and CDR2 FQGNSA. CDR3 protein: CASSPGQGGTEAFF. CDR3 sequence (DNA): TGTGCCAGCAGCCCCGGACAGGGAGGCACTGAAGCTTTCTTT.

The V gene is TRBV7-2, the J gene TRBJ1-4; the D is unclear. There are 13 residues in the CDR3. V was cut by 4 bases and J by 4 bases, with 7 bases left in between. Germline V CDR1 and CDR2: SGHTA, FQGNSA. As DNA, the CDR3 is TGTGCCAGCAGCTCGGTCTATAATGAAAAACTGTTTTTT. Protein product: CASSSVYNEKLFF.

The sample holds one count of this clone. V usage is TRBV2 and J usage is TRBJ1-2; 7 bases are shared with TRBD1. This CDR3 spans 13 amino acids. J was trimmed by 3 bases and V by 7 bases; bases with no gene match: 5. Germline V CDR1 and CDR2: SNHLY, FYNNEI. The CDR3 is CASMGGTDYGYTF. DNA for the CDR3: TGTGCCAGCATGGGCGGGACAGACTATGGCTACACCTTC. The whole variable domain, remainder taken from reference TRBV2 and TRBJ1-2, is EPEVTQTPSHQVTQMGQEVILRCVPISNHLYFYWYRQILGQKVEFLVSFYNNEISEKSEIFDDQFSVERPDGSNFTLKIRSTKLEDSAMYFCASMGGTDYGYTFGSGTRLTVV.

This chain joins TRBV11-3 and TRBJ1-4, with 7 bases matching TRBD1. This CDR3 contains 15 residues. V lost 3 bases to trimming and J lost 7 bases; unmatched junction nucleotides: 8. CDR1 and CDR2 from the germline V gene are SGHNT and YENEEA. The CDR3 sequence is CASSLGSAGGEKLFF. The CDR3 region has the DNA TGTGCCAGCAGCTTGGGTTCGGCAGGGGGTGAAAAACTGTTTTTT.

V and J are TRBV24-1 and TRBJ1-3; possibly TRBD1 for D (6 bases). Germline V gives CDR1 KGHDR, CDR2 SFDVKD. The CDR3 runs 16 residues. Trimming left V 4 bases short and J 6 bases short, with 18 bases between. CDR3 region: CATSEGRGCSKNTIYF. The CDR3 nucleotides read TGTGCCACCAGTGAGGGCAGGGGCTGCTCGAAAAACACCATATATTTT.

V usage is TRBV4-2 and J usage is TRBJ2-5; maybe TRBD1 (5 bases). Germline CDR1 LGHNA, CDR2 YNFKEQ. V lost 0 bases and J 1 base, leaving 6 bases between the germline ends. The CDR3 consists of 14 residues. For the CDR3, the DNA is TGTGCCAGCAGCCAAGAGACAGCCCAAGAGACCCAGTACTTC. This codes for CASSQETAQETQYF.

For this clone: One end of the junction does not line up with germline, which may come from a read error. This chain links TRBV7-7 with TRBJ1-1; D is undetermined. Germline V gene lookup returns CDR1 SSHAT and CDR2 FNYEAQ (reference sequence). The CDR3 contains 13 residues. Here the CDR3 reads CASSPTVNTEAFF. For the CDR3, the DNA is TGTGCTAGCAGCCCCACGGTGAACACTGAAGCTTTCTTT.

This sequence joins TRBV30 and TRBJ1-2; D possibly corresponds to TRBD1 (6 bases). Germline V CDR1 and CDR2: GTSNPN, SVGIG (reference sequence). The CDR3 has 14 residues. With 3 bases removed from V and 4 bases from J, the gap between germline ends came to 15 bases. CDR3 DNA sequence: TGTGCCTGGAGAGAGACAGGACGAACCTATGGCTACACCTTC. It is translated as CAWRETGRTYGYTF.